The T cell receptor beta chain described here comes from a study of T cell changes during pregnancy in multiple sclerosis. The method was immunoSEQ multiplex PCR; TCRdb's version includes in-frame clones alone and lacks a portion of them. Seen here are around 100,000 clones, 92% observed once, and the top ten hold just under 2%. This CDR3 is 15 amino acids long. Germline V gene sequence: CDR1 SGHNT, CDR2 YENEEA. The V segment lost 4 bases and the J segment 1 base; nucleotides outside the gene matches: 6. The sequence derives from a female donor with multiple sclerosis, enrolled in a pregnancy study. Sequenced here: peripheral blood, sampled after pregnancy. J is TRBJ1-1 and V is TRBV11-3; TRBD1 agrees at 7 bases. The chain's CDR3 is CASSSIRDRNTEAFF. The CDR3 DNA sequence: TGTGCCAGCAGCTCGATCCGGGACAGGAACACTGAAGCTTTCTTT.